The 8 T cell receptor beta chains below all came from one sample that was sequenced in a study of blood T cell repertoires in COVID-19. Some clones are missing from TCRdb's copy, which holds only in-frame ones; the method was immunoSEQ multiplex PCR. The profile shows more than 200,000 clones, 82% of them singletons. Specimen: peripheral blood. The receptors shown here come from a woman at least 80 years old with COVID-19, enrolled during active disease.

The J gene is TRBJ2-2, the V gene TRBV5-1, with D possibly TRBD2 on 6 matching bases. In germline, CDR1 is SGHRS, CDR2 YFSETQ. The V end lost 0 bases, the J end lost 6 bases, and 18 bases lay between the germline ends. The CDR3 is 17 amino acids. The CDR3 sequence is CASSLGQTSSGAGELFF. DNA for the CDR3: TGCGCCAGCAGCTTGGGCCAGACTAGTTCGGGCGCCGGGGAGCTGTTTTTT. The variable domain in full, completed from reference TRBV5-1 and TRBJ2-2, reads KAGVTQTPRYLIKTRGQQVTLSCSPISGHRSVSWYQQTPGQGLQFLFEYFSETQRNKGNFPGRFSGRQFSNSRSEMNVSTLELGDSALYLCASSLGQTSSGAGELFFGEGSRLTVL.

The chain recombines TRBV7-2 with TRBJ1-6; no firm D call. The CDR3 loop spans 11 amino acids. The germline V gene encodes CDR1 SGHTA and CDR2 FQGNSA. V lost 4 bases and J 8 bases, leaving 3 bases between the germline ends. The CDR3 protein is CASSSDSPLHF. As DNA, the CDR3 is TGTGCCAGCAGCTCTGATTCACCCCTCCACTTT. The full variable domain, completed using reference TRBV7-2 and TRBJ1-6, is GAGVSQSPSNKVTEKGKDVELRCDPISGHTALYWYRQSLGQGLEFLIYFQGNSAPDKSGLPSDRFSAERTGGSVSTLTIQRTQQEDSAVYLCASSSDSPLHFGNGTRLTVT.

This chain connects TRBV28 to TRBJ2-5, with 11 nucleotides matching TRBD2. The CDR3 has 16 residues. The V gene's germline CDR1 is MDHEN and CDR2 SYDVKM. Losses at the gene ends were 5 bases for V and 2 bases for J; bases not matched to a gene: 7. Here the CDR3 DNA reads TGTGCCAGCAGTACGCTAGCGGGAGGACCTCAAGAGACCCAGTACTTC. This encodes CASSTLAGGPQETQYF.

The genes are TRBV9 and TRBJ1-2, with TRBD1 matching over 11 bases. The CDR3 sequence is 15 residues long. The V gene end was trimmed by 3 bases and the J gene end by 8 bases; junction bases not matched to a gene: 9. CDR1 SGDLS and CDR2 YYNGEE come from the germline V gene. The chain's CDR3 is CASSATGQGARGYTF. CDR3 nucleotides: TGTGCCAGCAGCGCCACTGGACAGGGGGCGCGAGGCTACACCTTC.

The rearrangement joins TRBV19 to TRBJ2-6; possibly TRBD1 for D (6 bases). The CDR3 has 16 amino acids. Germline V CDR1 and CDR2: LNHDA, SQIVND (reference sequence). Trimming took off 7 bases at V and 2 bases at J, with 15 bases between the two ends. The CDR3 here is CASTFFRGPGANVLTF. CDR3 bases: TGTGCCAGTACGTTCTTCAGGGGCCCTGGGGCCAACGTCCTGACTTTC.

This clone appeared a few times. The junction differs from germline at one of its ends, possibly a read error. The chain uses TRBV2 and TRBJ1-2; TRBD1 aligns across 10 bases. CDR1 SNHLY and CDR2 FYNNEI come from the germline V gene. CDR3 length: 15 residues. For the CDR3, the DNA is TGTGCCAGCAGTTTGACAGGGGGCACGTACTACGGCTACACCTTC. Encoded protein: CASSLTGGTYYGYTF.

The genes are TRBV6-5 and TRBJ1-2, with 7 bases matching TRBD1. CDR3 length: 12 residues. The germline gives CDR1 MNHEY, CDR2 SVGAGI. The junction had 5 bases not matched to a gene; V was cut back by 6 bases and J by 7 bases. CDR3 sequence: CASSADRRGYTF. DNA for the CDR3: TGTGCCAGCAGCGCGGACAGGCGTGGCTACACCTTC.

Many counts were recorded for this clone. The V and J genes are TRBV3-1 (or the pseudogene TRBV3-2) and TRBJ1-6; D possibly corresponds to TRBD1 (6 bases). Germline V lookup: CDR1 LGHDT, CDR2 YNNKEL (reference sequence). Trimming removed 0 bases from V and 7 bases from J, with 16 bases in between. CDR3 length equals 17 residues. Here the CDR3 DNA reads TGTGCCAGCAGCCAAGAAGGCAGGGGCCGCTCGAATTCACCCCTCCACTTT. Translated: CASSQEGRGRSNSPLHF.